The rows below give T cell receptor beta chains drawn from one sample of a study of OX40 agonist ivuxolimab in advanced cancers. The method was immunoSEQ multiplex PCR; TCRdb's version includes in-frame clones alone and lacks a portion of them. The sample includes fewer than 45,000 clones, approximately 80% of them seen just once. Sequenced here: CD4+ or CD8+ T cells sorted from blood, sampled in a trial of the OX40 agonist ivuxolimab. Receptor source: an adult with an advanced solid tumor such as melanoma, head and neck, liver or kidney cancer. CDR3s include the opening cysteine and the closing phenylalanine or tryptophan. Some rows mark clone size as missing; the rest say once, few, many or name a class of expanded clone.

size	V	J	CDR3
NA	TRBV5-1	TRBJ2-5	CASSFLNGRAGETQYF
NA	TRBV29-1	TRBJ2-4	CSVLAPKVGPKNIQYF
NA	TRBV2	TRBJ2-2	CASEWGAYIPGELFF
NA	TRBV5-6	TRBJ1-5	CASSLAGYQPQHF
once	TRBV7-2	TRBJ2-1	CASSLGANPIQQFF
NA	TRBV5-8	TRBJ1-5	CASSLVDSNQPQHF
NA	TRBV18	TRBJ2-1	CASSPPSGRFNEQFF
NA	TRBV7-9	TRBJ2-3	CASTSQTDEAYF
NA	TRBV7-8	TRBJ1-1	CASSLTGGITEAFF
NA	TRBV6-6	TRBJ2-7	CASSLSGQGYEQYF
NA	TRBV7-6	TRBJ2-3	CASSPLLPPPQYF
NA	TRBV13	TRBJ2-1	CASSPLGGTSVDEQFF
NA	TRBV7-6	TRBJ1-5	CASSQIQGRQPQHF
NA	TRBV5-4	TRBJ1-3	CASSFPFSGNTIYF
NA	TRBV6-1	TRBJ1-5	CASIRTRQGDQPQHF
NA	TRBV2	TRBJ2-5	CASSERIGGLWEQETQYF
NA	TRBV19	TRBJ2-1	CASSTPRGSGLSYNEQFF